This T cell receptor beta chain was identified in a study of CD8 T cells in Susac syndrome. In blood CD8+ and CD4+ T cells, TCR beta underwent sequencing. Matched for age and sex, the controls were healthy donors. It was negative isolation that provided the CD8+ and CD4+ T cells, whereas TEMRA cells were enriched by FACS. Germline V gene sequence: CDR1 MDHEN, CDR2 SYDVKM. The CDR3 spans 14 residues. V dropped 4 bases and J dropped 5; count of bases not matched to a gene: 6. Random hexamers served to reverse transcribe about 0.5 to 1 ug RNA. Amplification of TCR beta CDR3 was carried out by immunoSEQ multiplex PCR, which covered 54 Vbeta and 13 Jbeta segments. TCRdb passed the immunoSEQ multiplex PCR reads through MiXCR, listing each CDR3 protein once. The sample gives under 150,000 distinct CDR3 sequences, 94% of which show up once; approximately 0.3% is in the top ten.

Sequenced: CD8+ T cells from PBMCs. The origin of this receptor is a human donor in good health. This rearrangement joins TRBV28 to TRBJ2-5; 8 bases are shared with TRBD1. CDR3 sequence (DNA): TGTGCCAGCAGTTCAACCTACAGGGGGGAGACCCAGTACTTC. Translating it yields CASSSTYRGETQYF.